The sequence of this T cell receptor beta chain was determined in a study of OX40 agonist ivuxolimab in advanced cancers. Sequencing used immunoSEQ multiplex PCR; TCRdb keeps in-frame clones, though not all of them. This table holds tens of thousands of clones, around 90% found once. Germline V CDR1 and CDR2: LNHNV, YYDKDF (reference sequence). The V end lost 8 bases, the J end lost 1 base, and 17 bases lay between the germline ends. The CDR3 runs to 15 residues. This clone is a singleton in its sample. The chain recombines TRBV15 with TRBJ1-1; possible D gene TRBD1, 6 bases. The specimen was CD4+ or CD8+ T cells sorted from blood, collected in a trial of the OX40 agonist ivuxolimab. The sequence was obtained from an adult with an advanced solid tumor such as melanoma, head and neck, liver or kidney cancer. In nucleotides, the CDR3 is TGTGCCACCCGCGGGGGGGGCGCTGCGAACACTGAAGCTTTCTTT. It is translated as CATRGGGAANTEAFF.